A selection of T cell receptor beta chains follows, all from one sample in a study of T cell repertoires in cytomegalovirus infection. No cognate antigen is known for these TCRs. From the reads, TCRdb called clonotypes with MiXCR, one entry per CDR3 protein. Seen here are approximately 500,000 distinct CDR3 sequences, 25% to 35% observed once, and the top ten hold roughly 16%. The source material was cultured PBMCs, sampled from culture after CMV antigen stimulation. Receptors were obtained from a human donor in good health (CMV status not recorded). Some clones in this sample may be carry-over from other donors' samples. The CDR3 runs from the conserved cysteine through the conserved F or W. Fields, in order: D gene, clone size, J gene, V gene, CDR3 DNA, CDR3 protein. D genes are given only for firm matches. Some rows mark clone size as missing; the rest say once, few, many or name a class of expanded clone.

TRBD2 | NA | TRBJ2-1 | TRBV20-1 | TGCAGTGCTAGAGATTTTCCCGGGACTAGCGGGAGGGTGAGTGAGCAGTTCTTC | CSARDFPGTSGRVSEQFF
TRBD2 | once | TRBJ2-1 | TRBV7-4 | TGTGCCAGCAGCTTACCCGGGGAAGCGGGAGCAAATGAGCAGTTCTTC | CASSLPGEAGANEQFF
TRBD2 | NA | TRBJ2-1 | TRBV7-9 | TGTGCCAGCAGCTTACGAAAGACTAGCGGGATAATCTACAATGAGCAGTTCTTC | CASSLRKTSGIIYNEQFF
TRBD1 | few | TRBJ2-2 | TRBV4-1 | TGCGCCAGCAGCCAGGGGACAGGTAACACCGGGGAGCTGTTTTTT | CASSQGTGNTGELFF
NA | many | TRBJ2-1 | TRBV12-3/TRBV12-4 | TGTGCCAGCAGTTCTGCGGACCCCTACAATGAGCAGTTCTTC | CASSSADPYNEQFF
TRBD1 | few | TRBJ2-1 | TRBV28 | TGTGCCAGCAGTTTGAGGGGGCCCTACAATGAGCAGTTCTTC | CASSLRGPYNEQFF
TRBD1 | NA | TRBJ2-7 | TRBV18 | TGTGCCAGCTCACCCAGGGGGTACTCCTACGAGCAGTACTTC | CASSPRGYSYEQYF
TRBD2 | NA | TRBJ2-1 | TRBV7-2 | TGTGCCAGCAGCGCAACCGGGACTAGCGTCAATGAGCAGTTCTTC | CASSATGTSVNEQFF
NA | many | TRBJ2-7 | TRBV7-2 | TGTGCCAGCAGCTTACGGGCGACGAAACAGGGTTACTACGAGCAGTACTTC | CASSLRATKQGYYEQYF
NA | many | TRBJ2-3 | TRBV7-2 | TGTGCCAGCAGCGCCCGCACAGATACGCAGTATTTT | CASSARTDTQYF
TRBD1 | NA | TRBJ2-7 | TRBV3-1 | TGTGCCAGCAGCCACACGGGACAGGGGCACCACGAGCAGTACTTC | CASSHTGQGHHEQYF
NA | NA | TRBJ1-5 | TRBV3-1 | TGTGCCAGCAGCCTAGGGGCGTATCAGCCCCAGCATTTT | CASSLGAYQPQHF
TRBD1 | many | TRBJ2-1 | TRBV7-2 | TGTGCCAGCAGCTCACAGGGGAGCCGCTACAATGAGCAGTTCTTC | CASSSQGSRYNEQFF
NA | few | TRBJ2-3 | TRBV12-3/TRBV12-4 | TGTGCCAGCACAGGGGACTACACAGATACGCAGTATTTT | CASTGDYTDTQYF
NA | NA | TRBJ1-5 | TRBV6-5 | TGTGCCAGCAGTTACTCGAATGGTCAGCCCCAGCATTTT | CASSYSNGQPQHF
NA | many | TRBJ1-2 | TRBV7-2 | TGTGCCAGCAGCCTTGACAGTAACTATGGCTACACCTTC | CASSLDSNYGYTF
NA | few | TRBJ2-1 | TRBV7-2 | TGTGCCAGCAGCTTAGATACGGGGTCCCCCTACAATGAGCAGTTCTTC | CASSLDTGSPYNEQFF
NA | NA | TRBJ1-6 | TRBV5-1 | TGCGCCAGCAGCTCTACCGGGAGGAGCAATAATTCACCCCTCCACTTT | CASSSTGRSNNSPLHF
TRBD1 | NA | TRBJ1-1 | TRBV7-9 | TGTGCCAGCAGCCGACCCGAGACAGGGCACACTGAAGCTTTCTTT | CASSRPETGHTEAFF
NA | NA | TRBJ2-6 | TRBV20-1 | TGCAGTGCTAGTTCAGCGGCTGGGGCCAACGTCCTGACTTTC | CSASSAAGANVLTF
NA | NA | TRBJ2-7 | TRBV7-9 | TGTGCCAGCAGCTTTTCCGGCCGCTACGAGCAGTACTTC | CASSFSGRYEQYF
TRBD1 | NA | TRBJ2-2 | TRBV6-1 | TGTGCCAGCAGTTACATGACAGGGGTTATGGCCGGGGAGCTGTTTTTT | CASSYMTGVMAGELFF
TRBD2 | NA | TRBJ2-3 | TRBV7-6 | TGTGCCAGCAGCCGCTTTGGGGGGGCAGATACGCAGTATTTT | CASSRFGGADTQYF
NA | NA | TRBJ2-7 | TRBV5-1 | TGCGCCAGCAGCGGGCAGGGTGGTACCTACGAGCAGTACTTC | CASSGQGGTYEQYF
NA | NA | TRBJ1-2 | TRBV28 | TGTGCCAGCAGTTTGGACGGGGCCTATGGCTACACCTTC | CASSLDGAYGYTF
NA | NA | TRBJ1-2 | TRBV11-3 | TGTGCCAGCAGCCCCGGGGCAGACTATGGCTACACCTTC | CASSPGADYGYTF
TRBD2 | few | TRBJ2-1 | TRBV6-2/TRBV6-3 | TGTGCCAGCAGAAAAGCGGGAGGGGCTGGTAATGAGCAGTTCTTC | CASRKAGGAGNEQFF
TRBD1 | NA | TRBJ2-6 | TRBV12-3/TRBV12-4 | TGTGCCAGCAGTGCGACAGGGACTGGGGCCAACGTCCTGACTTTC | CASSATGTGANVLTF
NA | NA | TRBJ1-2 | TRBV24-1 | TGTGCCACCAGTGATTATACAGGGTATGGCTACACCTTC | CATSDYTGYGYTF
NA | NA | TRBJ2-2 | TRBV6-5 | TGTGCCAGCAGCCCCCCGCGAGTTAGAGTCACCGGGGAGCTGTTTTTT | CASSPPRVRVTGELFF
TRBD1 | NA | TRBJ1-1 | TRBV6-1 | TGTGCCAGCAGTTCCGGACAGGGTCCTGAAGCTTTCTTT | CASSSGQGPEAFF
TRBD1 | NA | TRBJ1-2 | TRBV28 | TGTGCCAGCAGTTCACAGGGGGCGATGAGGGGCTACACCTTC | CASSSQGAMRGYTF
NA | NA | TRBJ2-5 | TRBV10-2 | TGCGCCAGCAGTGCTCAGTTCCAAGAGACCCAGTACTTC | CASSAQFQETQYF
NA | few | TRBJ1-5 | TRBV6-2/TRBV6-3 | TGTGCCAGCAGTTACTTGCGGGGAGGTGTGAGCAATCAGCCCCAGCATTTT | CASSYLRGGVSNQPQHF
NA | NA | TRBJ1-1 | TRBV29-1 | TGCAGCGTTGAGCTGGGGACGCACACTGAAGCTTTCTTT | CSVELGTHTEAFF
NA | many | TRBJ2-2 | TRBV7-6 | TGTGCCAGCAGTTTTGGAGGGACAAACACCGGGGAGCTGTTTTTT | CASSFGGTNTGELFF
NA | NA | TRBJ2-7 | TRBV12-3/TRBV12-4 | TGTGCCAGCAGCTCGACTCATTCCTACGAGCAGTACTTC | CASSSTHSYEQYF
NA | few | TRBJ2-7 | TRBV28 | TGTGCCAGCAGTTTATACCTGACTAGTGGCTACGAGCAGTACTTC | CASSLYLTSGYEQYF
TRBD1 | NA | TRBJ2-2 | TRBV2 | TGTGCCAGCAGGCGGGACAGGGATTTCGGGGAGCTGTTTTTT | CASRRDRDFGELFF
NA | many | TRBJ1-1 | TRBV6-1 | TGTGCCAGCAGACCCCTGAACACTGAAGCTTTCTTT | CASRPLNTEAFF
NA | few | TRBJ2-5 | TRBV6-2/TRBV6-3 | TGTGCCAGCACACACCAGGGCCTAAAGGAAGAGACCCAGTACTTC | CASTHQGLKEETQYF
TRBD2 | few | TRBJ2-5 | TRBV5-1 | TGCGCCAGCAGCTTGGGGGAAGGACTAGCGGGAGGATTTGAGACCCAGTACTTC | CASSLGEGLAGGFETQYF
NA | few | TRBJ1-2 | TRBV7-8 | TGTGCCAGCAGCTTTTACACCGGGATTAACTATGGCTACACCTTC | CASSFYTGINYGYTF
TRBD1 | many | TRBJ2-3 | TRBV7-6 | TGTGCCAGCACCTCCCTGGGACAGGGAATTGTGGATACGCAGTATTTT | CASTSLGQGIVDTQYF
TRBD2 | NA | TRBJ2-3 | TRBV19 | TGTGCCAGTAGATCTAGCGGGAGGGAGAGGACAGATACGCAGTATTTT | CASRSSGRERTDTQYF
NA | few | TRBJ2-7 | TRBV5-1 | TGCGCCAGCAGCTTGTTGGGGGACTACGAGCAGTACTTC | CASSLLGDYEQYF